This T cell receptor (beta chain) emerged from a study of cytotoxic CD8 clonotypes in ibrutinib-treated CLL. Study-wide points: Baseline values of clonality outstripped age-matched healthy donors and followed circulating CD8+ T-cell counts. Clonality was elevated at ibrutinib response and had returned toward baseline at progression.

The CDR3 sequence is 14 residues long. Germline CDR1 LGHNA, CDR2 YSLEER. The V end lost 2 bases, the J end lost 0 bases, and 7 bases lay between the germline ends. TCRdb's copy holds only in-frame clones and misses some; the assay was immunoSEQ multiplex PCR. The table has some 140,000 clones, over 60% seen once. About this clone itself: Its antigen is unknown.

The specimen comprised PBMCs, sampled after 12 months of ibrutinib treatment. The V gene is TRBV4-3, the J gene TRBJ1-1, with a possible D match to TRBD1 (5 bases). The clonotype was recovered from a human donor with chronic lymphocytic leukemia. The CDR3 sequence: CASSQSQVNTEAFF. CDR3 bases: TGCGCCAGCAGCCAATCACAGGTGAACACTGAAGCTTTCTTT.